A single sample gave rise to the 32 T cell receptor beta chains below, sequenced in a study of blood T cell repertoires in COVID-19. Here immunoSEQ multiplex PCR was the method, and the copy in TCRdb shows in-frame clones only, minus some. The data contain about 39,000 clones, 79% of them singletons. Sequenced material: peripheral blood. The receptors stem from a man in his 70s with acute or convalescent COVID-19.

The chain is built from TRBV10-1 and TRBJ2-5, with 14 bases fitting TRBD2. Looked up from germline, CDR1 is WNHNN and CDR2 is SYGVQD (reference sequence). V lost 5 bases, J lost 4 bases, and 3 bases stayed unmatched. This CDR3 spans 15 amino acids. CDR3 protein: CASSQGLAGVETQYF. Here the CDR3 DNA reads TGCGCCAGCAGTCAGGGACTAGCGGGAGTAGAGACCCAGTACTTC.

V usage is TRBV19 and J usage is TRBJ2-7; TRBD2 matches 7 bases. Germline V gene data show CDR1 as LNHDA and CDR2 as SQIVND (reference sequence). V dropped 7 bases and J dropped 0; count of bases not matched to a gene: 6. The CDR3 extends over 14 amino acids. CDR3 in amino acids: CASNMGTNSYEQYF. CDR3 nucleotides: TGTGCCAGTAACATGGGGACTAACTCCTACGAGCAGTACTTC. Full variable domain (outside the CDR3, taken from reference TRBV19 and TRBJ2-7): DGGITQSPKYLFRKEGQNVTLSCEQNLNHDAMYWYRQDPGQGLRLIYYSQIVNDFQKGDIAEGYSVSREKKESFPLTVTSAQKNPTAFYLCASNMGTNSYEQYFGPGTRLTVT.

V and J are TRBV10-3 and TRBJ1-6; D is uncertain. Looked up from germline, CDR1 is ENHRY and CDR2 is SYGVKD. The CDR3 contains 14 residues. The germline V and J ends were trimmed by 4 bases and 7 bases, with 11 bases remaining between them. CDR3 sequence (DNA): TGTGCCATCAGTGGAGGTTTGGTAAATTCACCCCTCCACTTT. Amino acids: CAISGGLVNSPLHF.

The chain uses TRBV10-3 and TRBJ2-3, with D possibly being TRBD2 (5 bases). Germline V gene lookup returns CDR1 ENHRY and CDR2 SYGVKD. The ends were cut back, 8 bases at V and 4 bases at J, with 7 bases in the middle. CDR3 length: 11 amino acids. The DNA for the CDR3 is TGTGCCATCCGGCGGGCAGATACGCAGTATTTT. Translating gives CAIRRADTQYF.

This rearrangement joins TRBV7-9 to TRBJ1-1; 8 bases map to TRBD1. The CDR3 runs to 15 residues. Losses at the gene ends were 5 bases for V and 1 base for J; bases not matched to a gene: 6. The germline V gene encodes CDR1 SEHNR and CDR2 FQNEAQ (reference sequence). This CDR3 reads CASSRSGTGNTEAFF. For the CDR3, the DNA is TGTGCCAGCAGCCGGTCCGGGACAGGGAACACTGAAGCTTTCTTT.

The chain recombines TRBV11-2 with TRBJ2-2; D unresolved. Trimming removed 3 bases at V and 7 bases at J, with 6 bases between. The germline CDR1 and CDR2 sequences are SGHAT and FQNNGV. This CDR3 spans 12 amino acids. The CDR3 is CASSFASGELFF. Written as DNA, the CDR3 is TGTGCCAGCAGCTTCGCTAGCGGGGAGCTGTTTTTT.

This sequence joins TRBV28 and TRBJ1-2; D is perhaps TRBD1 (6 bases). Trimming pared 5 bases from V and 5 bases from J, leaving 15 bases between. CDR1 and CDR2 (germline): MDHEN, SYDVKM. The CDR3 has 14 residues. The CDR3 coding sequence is TGTGCCAGCAGTACCCCGGCAGGGGAATATGGCTACACCTTC. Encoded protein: CASSTPAGEYGYTF.

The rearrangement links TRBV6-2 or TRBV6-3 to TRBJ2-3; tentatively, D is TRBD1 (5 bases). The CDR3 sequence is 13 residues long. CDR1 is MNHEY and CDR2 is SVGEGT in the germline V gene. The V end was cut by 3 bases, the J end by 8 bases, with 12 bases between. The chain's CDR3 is CASSYGAVGTQYF. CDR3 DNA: TGTGCCAGCAGTTATGGGGCCGTCGGTACGCAGTATTTT.

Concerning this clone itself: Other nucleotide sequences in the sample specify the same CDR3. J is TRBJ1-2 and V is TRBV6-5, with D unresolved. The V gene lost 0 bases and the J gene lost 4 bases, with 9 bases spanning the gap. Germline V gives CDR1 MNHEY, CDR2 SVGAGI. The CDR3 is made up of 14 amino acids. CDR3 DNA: TGTGCCAGCAGTTACTCGAGGAGAGGCTATGGCTACACCTTC. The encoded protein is CASSYSRRGYGYTF.

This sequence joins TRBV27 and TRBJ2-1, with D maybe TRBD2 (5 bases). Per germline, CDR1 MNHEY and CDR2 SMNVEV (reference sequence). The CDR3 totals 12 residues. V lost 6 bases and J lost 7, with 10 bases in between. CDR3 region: CASSLDLNEQFF. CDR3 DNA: TGTGCCAGCAGCCTGGACTTGAATGAGCAGTTCTTC.

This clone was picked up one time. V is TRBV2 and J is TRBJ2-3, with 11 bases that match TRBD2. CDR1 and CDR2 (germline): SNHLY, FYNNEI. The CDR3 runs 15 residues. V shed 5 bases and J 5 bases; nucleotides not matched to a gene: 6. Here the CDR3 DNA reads TGTGCCAGCAGTATTAGCGGGAGGGCCCAAGATACGCAGTATTTT. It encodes CASSISGRAQDTQYF.

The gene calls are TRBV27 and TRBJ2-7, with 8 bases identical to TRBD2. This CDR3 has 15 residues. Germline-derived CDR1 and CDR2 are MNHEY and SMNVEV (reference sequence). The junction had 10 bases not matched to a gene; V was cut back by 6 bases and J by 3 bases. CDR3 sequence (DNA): TGTGCCAGCAGATACCGACTAGCGCAACTCTACGAGCAGTACTTC. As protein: CASRYRLAQLYEQYF.

In DNA form, the CDR3 reads TGTGCCAGCAGCTCTACAGGGAACGAGCAGTACTTC. Its translation: CASSSTGNEQYF. The V and J genes are TRBV7-2 and TRBJ2-7, with TRBD1 as a possible D gene (6 bases). Germline V gives CDR1 SGHTA, CDR2 FQGNSA. V was pared by 4 bases and J by 5 bases, with 9 bases between. CDR3 length equals 12 residues.

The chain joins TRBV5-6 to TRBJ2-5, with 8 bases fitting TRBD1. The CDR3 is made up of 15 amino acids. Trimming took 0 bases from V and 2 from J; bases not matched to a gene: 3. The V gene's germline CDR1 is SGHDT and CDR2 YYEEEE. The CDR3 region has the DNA TGTGCCAGCAGCTTGGTGAGACAGGGGCAAGAGACCCAGTACTTC. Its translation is CASSLVRQGQETQYF.

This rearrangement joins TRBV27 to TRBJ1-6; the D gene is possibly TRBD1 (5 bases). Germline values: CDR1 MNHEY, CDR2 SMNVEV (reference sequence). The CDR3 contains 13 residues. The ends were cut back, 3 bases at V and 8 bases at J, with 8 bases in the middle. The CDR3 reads CASSFAGDSPLHF. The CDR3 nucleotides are TGTGCCAGCAGTTTCGCGGGGGATTCACCCCTCCACTTT.

The DNA of the CDR3 is TGCAGCGTCCAGCAGGGGGCGGCAGAGACCCAGTACTTC. It translates to CSVQQGAAETQYF. This chain links TRBV29-1 with TRBJ2-5, with TRBD1 matching over 8 bases. The length of the CDR3 is 13 residues. V lost 6 bases and J lost 4; bases outside the gene matches: 7. Germline assignment: CDR1 SQVTM and CDR2 ANQGSEA.

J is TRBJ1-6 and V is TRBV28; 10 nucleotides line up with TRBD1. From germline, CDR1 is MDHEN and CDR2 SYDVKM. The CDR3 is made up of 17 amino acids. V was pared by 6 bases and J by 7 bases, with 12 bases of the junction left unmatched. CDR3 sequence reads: CASSGTGVTSENSPLHF. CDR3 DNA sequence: TGTGCCAGCAGCGGGACAGGGGTTACGTCCGAGAATTCACCCCTCCACTTT.

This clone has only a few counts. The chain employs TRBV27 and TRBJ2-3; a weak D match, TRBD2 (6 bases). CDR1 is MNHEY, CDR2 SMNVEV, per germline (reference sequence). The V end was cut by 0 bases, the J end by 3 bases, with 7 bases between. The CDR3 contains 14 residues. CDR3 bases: TGTGCCAGCAGTTTATCGGCGGGAACAGATACGCAGTATTTT. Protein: CASSLSAGTDTQYF.

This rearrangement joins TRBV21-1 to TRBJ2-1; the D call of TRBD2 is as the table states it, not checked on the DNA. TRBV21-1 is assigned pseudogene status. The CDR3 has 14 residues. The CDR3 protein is CASSKGGGYNEQFF. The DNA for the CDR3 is TGTGCCAGCAGCAAAGGTGGAGGTTACAATGAGCAGTTCTTC.

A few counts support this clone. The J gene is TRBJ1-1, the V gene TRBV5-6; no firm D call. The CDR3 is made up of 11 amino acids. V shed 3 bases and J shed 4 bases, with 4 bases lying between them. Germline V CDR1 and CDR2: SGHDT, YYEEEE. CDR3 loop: CASSWSTEAFF. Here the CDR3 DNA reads TGTGCCAGCAGCTGGAGCACTGAAGCTTTCTTT. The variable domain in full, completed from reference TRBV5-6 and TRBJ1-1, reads DAGVTQSPTHLIKTRGQQVTLRCSPKSGHDTVSWYQQALGQGPQFIFQYYEEEERQRGNFPDRFSGHQFPNYSSELNVNALLLGDSALYLCASSWSTEAFFGQGTRLTVV.

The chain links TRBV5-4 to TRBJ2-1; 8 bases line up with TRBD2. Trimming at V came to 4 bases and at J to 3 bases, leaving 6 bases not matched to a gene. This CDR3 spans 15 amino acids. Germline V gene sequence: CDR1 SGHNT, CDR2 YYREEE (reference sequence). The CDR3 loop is CASSPLAGIYNEQFF. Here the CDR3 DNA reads TGTGCCAGCAGCCCCCTAGCGGGCATCTACAATGAGCAGTTCTTC.

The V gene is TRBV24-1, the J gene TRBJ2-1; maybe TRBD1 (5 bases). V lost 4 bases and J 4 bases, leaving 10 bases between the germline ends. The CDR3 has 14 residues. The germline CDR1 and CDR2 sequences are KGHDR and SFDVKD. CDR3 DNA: TGTGCCACCAGTGACCCGGACAAGTACAATGAGCAGTTCTTC. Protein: CATSDPDKYNEQFF.

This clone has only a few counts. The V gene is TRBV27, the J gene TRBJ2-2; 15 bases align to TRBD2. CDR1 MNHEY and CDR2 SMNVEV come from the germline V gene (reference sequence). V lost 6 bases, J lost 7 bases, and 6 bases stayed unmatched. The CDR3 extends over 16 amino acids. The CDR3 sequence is CASRRGTSGRFGELFF. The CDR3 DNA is TGTGCCAGCAGGCGAGGGACTAGCGGGAGGTTCGGGGAGCTGTTTTTT.

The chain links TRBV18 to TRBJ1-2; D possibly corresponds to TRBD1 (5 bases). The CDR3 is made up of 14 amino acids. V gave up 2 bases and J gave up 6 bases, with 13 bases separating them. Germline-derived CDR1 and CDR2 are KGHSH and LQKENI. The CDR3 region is CASSPAGGLDGYTF. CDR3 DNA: TGTGCCAGCTCACCAGCGGGGGGGTTGGATGGCTACACCTTC.

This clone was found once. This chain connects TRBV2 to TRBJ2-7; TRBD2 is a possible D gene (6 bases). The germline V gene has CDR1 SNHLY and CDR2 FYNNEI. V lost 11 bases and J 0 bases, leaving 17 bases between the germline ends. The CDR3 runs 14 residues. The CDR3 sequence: CASQGDLNSYEQYF. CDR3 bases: TGTGCCTCCCAAGGGGACTTGAACTCCTACGAGCAGTACTTC. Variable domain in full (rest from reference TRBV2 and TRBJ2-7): EPEVTQTPSHQVTQMGQEVILRCVPISNHLYFYWYRQILGQKVEFLVSFYNNEISEKSEIFDDQFSVERPDGSNFTLKIRSTKLEDSAMYFCASQGDLNSYEQYFGPGTRLTVT.

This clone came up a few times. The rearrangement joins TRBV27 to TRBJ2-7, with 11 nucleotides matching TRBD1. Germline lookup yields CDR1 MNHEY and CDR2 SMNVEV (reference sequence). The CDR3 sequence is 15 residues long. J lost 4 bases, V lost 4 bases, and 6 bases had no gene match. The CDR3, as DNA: TGTGCCAGCAGTTCATGGACAGGGGGCTTTTACGAGCAGTACTTC. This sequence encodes CASSSWTGGFYEQYF.

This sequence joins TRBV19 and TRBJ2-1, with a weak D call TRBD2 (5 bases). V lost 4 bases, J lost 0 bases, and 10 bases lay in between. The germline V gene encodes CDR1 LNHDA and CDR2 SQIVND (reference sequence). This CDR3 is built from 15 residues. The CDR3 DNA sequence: TGTGCCAGTAGTACAAGACTATACTCCTACAATGAGCAGTTCTTC. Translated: CASSTRLYSYNEQFF.

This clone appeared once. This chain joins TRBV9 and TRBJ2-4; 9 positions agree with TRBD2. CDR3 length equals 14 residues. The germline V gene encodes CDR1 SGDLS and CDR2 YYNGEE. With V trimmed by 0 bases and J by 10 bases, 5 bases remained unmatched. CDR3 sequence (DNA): TGTGCCAGCAGCGTAGACTTAGCGGGAGAGATTCAGTACTTC. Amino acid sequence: CASSVDLAGEIQYF.

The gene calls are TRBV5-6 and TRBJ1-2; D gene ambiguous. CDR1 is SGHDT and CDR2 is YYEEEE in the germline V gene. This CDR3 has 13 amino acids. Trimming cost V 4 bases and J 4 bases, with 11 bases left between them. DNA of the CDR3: TGTGCCAGCAGCACAACGGGAGGCTATGGCTACACCTTC. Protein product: CASSTTGGYGYTF.

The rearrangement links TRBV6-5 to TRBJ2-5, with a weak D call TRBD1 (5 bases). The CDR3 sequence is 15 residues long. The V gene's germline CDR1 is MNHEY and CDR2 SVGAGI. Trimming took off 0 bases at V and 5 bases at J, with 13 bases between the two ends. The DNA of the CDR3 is TGTGCCAGCAGTTACTCGATAAGGGGATGGGAGACCCAGTACTTC. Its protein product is CASSYSIRGWETQYF.

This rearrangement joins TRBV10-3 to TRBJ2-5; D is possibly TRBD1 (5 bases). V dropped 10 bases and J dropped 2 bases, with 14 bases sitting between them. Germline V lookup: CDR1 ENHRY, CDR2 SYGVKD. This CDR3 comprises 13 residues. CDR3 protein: CASRTSGQETQYF. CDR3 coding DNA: TGTGCCAGTAGAACTTCAGGGCAAGAGACCCAGTACTTC.

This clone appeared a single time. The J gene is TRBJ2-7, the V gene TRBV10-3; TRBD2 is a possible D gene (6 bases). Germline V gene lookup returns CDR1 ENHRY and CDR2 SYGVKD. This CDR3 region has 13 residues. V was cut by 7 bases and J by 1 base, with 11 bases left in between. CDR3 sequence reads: CAITAGPSYEQYF. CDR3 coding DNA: TGTGCCATCACCGCGGGACCTTCCTACGAGCAGTACTTC.